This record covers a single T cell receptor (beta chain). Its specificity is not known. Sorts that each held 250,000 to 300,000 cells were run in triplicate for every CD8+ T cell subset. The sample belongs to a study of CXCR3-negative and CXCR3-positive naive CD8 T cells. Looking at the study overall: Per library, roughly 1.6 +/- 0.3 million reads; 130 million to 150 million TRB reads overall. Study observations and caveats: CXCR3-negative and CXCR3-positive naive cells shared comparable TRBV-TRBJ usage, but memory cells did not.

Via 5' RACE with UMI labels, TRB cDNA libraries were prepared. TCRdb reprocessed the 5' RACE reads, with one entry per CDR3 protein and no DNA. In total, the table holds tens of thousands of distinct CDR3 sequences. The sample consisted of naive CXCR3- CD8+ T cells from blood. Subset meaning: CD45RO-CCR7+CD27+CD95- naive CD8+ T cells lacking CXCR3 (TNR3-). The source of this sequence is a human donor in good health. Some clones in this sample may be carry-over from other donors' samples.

The chain's CDR3 is CATSSTKEGTGNEKLFF. This chain connects TRBV15 to TRBJ1-4; the D call of TRBD1 rests on TCRdb alone, since no DNA is present to check it. Germline lookup yields CDR1 LNHNV and CDR2 YYDKDF (reference sequence). The CDR3 totals 17 residues. Looking up the rest from reference TRBV15 and TRBJ1-4 gives the full variable domain: DAMVIQNPRYQVTQFGKPVTLSCSQTLNHNVMYWYQQKSSQAPKLLFHYYDKDFNNEADTPDNFQSRRPNTSFCFLDIRSPGLGDTAMYLCATSSTKEGTGNEKLFFGSGTQLSVL.